The clone carrying this T cell receptor beta chain was seen once. Its specificity is not known. Study findings and constraints: Tumor memory CD4+ T cell TCR gene usage clustered with blood and lymph node memory CD4+ cells and lymph node naive CD4+ cells.

Full-length variable regions came from constant-region reverse primers plus semi-nested Nested Universal Primer A PCR. TCRdb re-called the 5' RACE reads through MiXCR, storing one row per CDR3 protein. Of about 42,000 distinct CDR3 sequences in the sample, around 20% are singletons; the top ten hold about 4.1%. The V and J ends lost 6 bases and 4 bases, in that order; junction bases with no gene match: 16. This CDR3 has 18 residues. Germline CDR1 and CDR2: SEHNR and FQNEAQ (reference sequence). Treg sorting used a CD4+CD25+CD127-/low gate. V usage is TRBV7-9 and J usage is TRBJ2-2; 8 nucleotides match TRBD2. Sample: Tregs sorted from blood. This receptor was taken from a female donor with breast cancer. CDR3 loop: CASRCTSGGPWGTGELFF. The CDR3 region has the DNA TGTGCCAGCAGATGTACTAGCGGAGGGCCTTGGGGCACCGGGGAGCTGTTTTTT.